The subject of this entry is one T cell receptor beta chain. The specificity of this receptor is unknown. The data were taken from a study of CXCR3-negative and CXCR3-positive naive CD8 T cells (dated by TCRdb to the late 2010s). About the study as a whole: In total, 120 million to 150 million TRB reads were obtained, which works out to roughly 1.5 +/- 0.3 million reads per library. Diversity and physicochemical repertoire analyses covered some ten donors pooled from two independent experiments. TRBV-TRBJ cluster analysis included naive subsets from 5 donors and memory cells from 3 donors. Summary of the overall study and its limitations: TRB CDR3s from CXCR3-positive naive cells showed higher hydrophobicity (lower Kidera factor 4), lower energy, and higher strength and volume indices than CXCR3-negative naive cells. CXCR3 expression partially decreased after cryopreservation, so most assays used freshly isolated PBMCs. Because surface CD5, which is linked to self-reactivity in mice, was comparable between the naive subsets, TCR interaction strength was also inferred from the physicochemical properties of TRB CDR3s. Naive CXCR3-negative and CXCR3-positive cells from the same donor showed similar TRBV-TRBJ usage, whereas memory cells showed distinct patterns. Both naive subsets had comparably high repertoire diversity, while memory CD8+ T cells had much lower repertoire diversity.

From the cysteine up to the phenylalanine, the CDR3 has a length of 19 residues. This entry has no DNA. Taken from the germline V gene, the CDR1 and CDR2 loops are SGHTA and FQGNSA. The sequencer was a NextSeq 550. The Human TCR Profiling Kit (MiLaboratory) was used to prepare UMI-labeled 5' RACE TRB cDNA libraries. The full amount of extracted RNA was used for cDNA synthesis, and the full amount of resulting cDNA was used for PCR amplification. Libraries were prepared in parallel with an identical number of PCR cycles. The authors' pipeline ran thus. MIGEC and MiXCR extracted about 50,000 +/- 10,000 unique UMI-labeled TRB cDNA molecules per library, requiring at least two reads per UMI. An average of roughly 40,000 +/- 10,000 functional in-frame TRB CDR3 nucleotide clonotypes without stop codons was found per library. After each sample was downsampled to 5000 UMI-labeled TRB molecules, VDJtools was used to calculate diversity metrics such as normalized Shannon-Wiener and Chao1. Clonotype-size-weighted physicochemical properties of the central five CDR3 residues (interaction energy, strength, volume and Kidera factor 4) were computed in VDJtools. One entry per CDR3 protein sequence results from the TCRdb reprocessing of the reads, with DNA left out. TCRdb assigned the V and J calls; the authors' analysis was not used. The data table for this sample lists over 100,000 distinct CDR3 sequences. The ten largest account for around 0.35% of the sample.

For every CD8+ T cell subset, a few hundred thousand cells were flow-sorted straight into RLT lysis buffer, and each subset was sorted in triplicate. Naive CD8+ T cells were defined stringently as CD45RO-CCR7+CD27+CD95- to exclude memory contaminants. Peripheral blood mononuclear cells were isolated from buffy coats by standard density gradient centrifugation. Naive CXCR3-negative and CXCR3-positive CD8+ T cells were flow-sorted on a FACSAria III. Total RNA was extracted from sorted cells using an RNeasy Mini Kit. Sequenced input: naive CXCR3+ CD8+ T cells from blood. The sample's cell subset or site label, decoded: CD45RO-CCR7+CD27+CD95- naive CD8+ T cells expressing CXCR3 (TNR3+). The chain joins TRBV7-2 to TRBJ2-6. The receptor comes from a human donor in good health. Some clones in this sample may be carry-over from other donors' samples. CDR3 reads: CASSLVPGDTSPGANVLTF.